This passage covers 26 T cell receptor beta chains from one sample sequenced in a study of control samples from healthy donors and cancer patients. Data came from immunoSEQ multiplex PCR; TCRdb stores just in-frame clones and leaves some out. The sample contains 35,000 to 45,000 clones, around 90% of which appear only once. What was sequenced was PBMCs. These receptors originate from a woman between 40 and 50 years old with head and neck cancer.

The chain links TRBV3-1 (or the pseudogene TRBV3-2) to TRBJ2-7; tentatively, D is TRBD1 (6 bases). Trimming shortened V by 5 bases and J by 3 bases, and 14 bases separated the two germline ends. The V gene's germline CDR1 is LGHDT and CDR2 YNNKEL (reference sequence). This CDR3 spans 14 amino acids. For the CDR3, the DNA is TGTGCCAGCAGCGGAAGAACAGGGAACTACGAGCAGTACTTC. Amino acid sequence: CASSGRTGNYEQYF.

CDR3 protein: CASSPLDRVDYGYTF. As DNA, the CDR3 is TGTGCCAGCTCACCCCTAGACAGGGTCGATTATGGCTACACCTTC. V usage is TRBV18 and J usage is TRBJ1-2, with 7 bases lining up with TRBD1. The CDR3 contains 15 residues. Trimming took 3 bases from V and 5 from J; bases not matched to a gene: 9. Germline lookup yields CDR1 KGHSH and CDR2 LQKENI.

This clone has just one count. This chain connects TRBV28 to TRBJ2-7; TRBD2 aligns across 9 bases. CDR1 is MDHEN and CDR2 is SYDVKM in the germline V gene. The CDR3 extends over 16 amino acids. V was pared by 6 bases and J by 2 bases, with 11 bases of the junction left unmatched. The CDR3 DNA is TGTGCCAGCAGCCCCTGGGGGTCTAGCGGGACCTACGAGCAGTACTTC. Its protein is CASSPWGSSGTYEQYF.

The chain joins TRBV3-1 (or the pseudogene TRBV3-2) to TRBJ1-1; D not resolved. The CDR3 covers 13 residues. Germline-derived CDR1 and CDR2 are LGHDT and YNNKEL (reference sequence). V shed 1 base and J shed 3 bases, with 6 bases lying between them. CDR3 in amino acids: CASSQGQYTEAFF. The CDR3 coding sequence is TGTGCCAGCAGCCAAGGGCAGTACACTGAAGCTTTCTTT.

This chain connects TRBV4-1 to TRBJ2-1, with TRBD2 matching 8 bases. V lost 3 bases and J lost 7; bases outside the gene matches: 11. Germline V gives CDR1 MGHRA, CDR2 YSYEKL. There are 16 residues in the CDR3. The CDR3 sequence is CASSQLTSEYRNEQFF. In DNA form, the CDR3 reads TGCGCCAGCAGCCAGCTGACTAGCGAATATAGGAATGAGCAGTTCTTC.

This rearrangement joins TRBV15 to TRBJ2-1, with 8 bases aligning to TRBD1. This CDR3 is 14 amino acids long. Germline trimming cut 5 bases from V and 8 bases from J; bases unmatched to any gene: 8. Germline V lookup: CDR1 LNHNV, CDR2 YYDKDF (reference sequence). The CDR3 loop reads CATSRRGRLDEQFF. DNA for the CDR3: TGTGCCACCAGCCGCAGGGGGCGTCTGGATGAGCAGTTCTTC.

The chain employs TRBV7-2 and TRBJ2-1; a weak D match, TRBD2 (6 bases). The CDR3 length is 14 residues. With 4 bases removed from V and 2 bases from J, the gap between germline ends came to 9 bases. Germline V CDR1 and CDR2: SGHTA, FQGNSA. The CDR3: CASSWDFTYNEQFF. DNA for the CDR3: TGTGCCAGCAGCTGGGACTTCACCTACAATGAGCAGTTCTTC.

CDR3 sequence: CASVAGAVSYEQYF. CDR3 in DNA: TGTGCCAGCGTCGCGGGGGCCGTATCCTACGAGCAGTACTTC. V and J are TRBV7-9 and TRBJ2-7; D may be TRBD2 (7 bases). Looked up from germline, CDR1 is SEHNR and CDR2 is FQNEAQ (reference sequence). The CDR3 has 14 residues. V lost 8 bases and J lost 1, with 15 bases in between.

V and J are TRBV27 and TRBJ2-3, with D perhaps being TRBD1 or TRBD2 (6 bases each). The CDR3 consists of 13 residues. The V end was cut by 5 bases, the J end by 6 bases, with 12 bases between. CDR1 and CDR2 from the germline V gene are MNHEY and SMNVEV (reference sequence). The CDR3 bases are TGTGCCAGCAGTATAGGGGGGTCGGATACGCAGTATTTT. Residues: CASSIGGSDTQYF.

J is TRBJ2-7 and V is TRBV4-1; 9 nucleotides align to TRBD2. The V gene end was trimmed by 1 base and the J gene end by 4 bases; junction bases not matched to a gene: 8. This CDR3 has 16 residues. Germline CDR1 reads MGHRA; CDR2 reads YSYEKL. The CDR3 sequence: CASSQAGRGGEYEQYF. The CDR3 nucleotides are TGCGCCAGCAGCCAAGCAGGCCGCGGGGGGGAATACGAGCAGTACTTC.

This clone was seen once. The chain combines TRBV5-4 with TRBJ2-7, with TRBD1 as a possible D gene (6 bases). Germline V gene data show CDR1 as SGHNT and CDR2 as YYREEE (reference sequence). The CDR3 covers 13 residues. V was trimmed by 10 bases and J by 2 bases, leaving 16 bases between them. The CDR3 DNA sequence: TGTGCCTGCGGGCCAGGGGTCGCCTACGAGCAGTACTTC. This gives the protein CACGPGVAYEQYF.

This clone is a singleton in its sample. The chain couples TRBV5-5 to TRBJ1-6; TRBD1 agrees at 7 bases. Unmatched junction bases numbered 10, after V lost 0 bases and J lost 7 bases. In germline, CDR1 is SGHKS, CDR2 YYEKEE (reference sequence). This CDR3 spans 17 amino acids. The CDR3 is CASSLDPTGFGNSPLHF. The CDR3 DNA reads as TGTGCCAGCAGCTTGGACCCGACAGGGTTTGGAAATTCACCCCTCCACTTT.

The chain links TRBV11-2 to TRBJ2-7; 8 bases map to TRBD1. Looked up from germline, CDR1 is SGHAT and CDR2 is FQNNGV. The V segment lost 3 bases and the J segment 5 bases; nucleotides outside the gene matches: 9. There are 15 residues in the CDR3. This CDR3 reads CASSFSGQALDEQYF. Here the CDR3 DNA reads TGTGCCAGCAGCTTTTCGGGACAGGCCCTCGACGAGCAGTACTTC.

V gene TRBV5-1 combines with J gene TRBJ1-2; weak D call: TRBD1 (5 bases). This CDR3 is built from 13 residues. The germline CDR1 and CDR2 sequences are SGHRS and YFSETQ. Trimming left V 3 bases short and J 2 bases short, with 8 bases between. CDR3 loop: CASSSTENYGYTF. The CDR3 nucleotides are TGCGCCAGCAGCTCGACAGAGAACTATGGCTACACCTTC.

V and J are TRBV7-6 and TRBJ1-5; D gene unclear. This CDR3 contains 14 residues. V lost 5 bases and J 4 bases, leaving 12 bases between the germline ends. Germline V lookup: CDR1 SGHVS, CDR2 FNYEAQ. DNA for the CDR3: TGTGCCAGCAGCCCCGGGTTGGAGAATCAGCCCCAGCATTTT. Protein: CASSPGLENQPQHF.

This chain uses TRBV28 with TRBJ2-2, with a weak D call TRBD2 (6 bases). The CDR3 is 15 residues long. Germline V gene lookup returns CDR1 MDHEN and CDR2 SYDVKM. V was cut by 6 bases and J by 7 bases, with 18 bases left in between. The CDR3 DNA sequence: TGTGCCAGCAGCCCTCCCCGCGGGATGGTCGGGGAGCTGTTTTTT. Translation: CASSPPRGMVGELFF.

V gene TRBV6-5 combines with J gene TRBJ1-5; 7 bases match TRBD1. The CDR3 length is 14 residues. CDR1 and CDR2 (germline): MNHEY, SVGAGI. J was trimmed by 2 bases and V by 4 bases; bases with no gene match: 2. Here the CDR3 DNA reads TGTGCCAGCAGTTTAGGACAGGGCAATCAGCCCCAGCATTTT. Translating it yields CASSLGQGNQPQHF.

This rearrangement joins TRBV18 to TRBJ2-7, with TRBD1 identical over 10 bases. The CDR3 is made up of 15 amino acids. J lost 6 bases, V lost 5 bases, and 10 bases had no gene match. Germline CDR1 is KGHSH and CDR2 is LQKENI. Here the CDR3 reads CASSVSGTGAGEQYF. Here the CDR3 DNA reads TGTGCCAGCTCAGTATCCGGGACAGGGGCTGGCGAGCAGTACTTC.

Only a few counts were recorded for this clone. The V call is TRBV29-1, the J call TRBJ2-1; D possibly matches TRBD1 or TRBD2 (5 bases each). The V gene lost 7 bases and the J gene lost 10 bases, with 11 bases spanning the gap. The germline V gene encodes CDR1 SQVTM and CDR2 ANQGSEA. The CDR3 loop spans 10 amino acids. CDR3 bases: TGCAGCGGGGGGAGTGAGGAGCAGTTCTTC. Translated, it gives CSGGSEEQFF.

V and J are TRBV10-3 and TRBJ1-4; D is ambiguous. Germline CDR1 ENHRY, CDR2 SYGVKD. The CDR3 has 13 residues. Trimming took 2 bases from V and 13 from J, leaving 14 bases between them. The CDR3: CAISEGLAFGLFF. In DNA, the CDR3 is TGTGCCATCAGTGAGGGACTGGCTTTCGGACTGTTTTTT.

The chain uses TRBV7-2 and TRBJ1-1, with D maybe TRBD1 (5 bases). V gave up 5 bases and J gave up 1 base, with 11 bases separating them. CDR1 and CDR2 (germline): SGHTA, FQGNSA. The CDR3 totals 14 residues. CDR3 sequence (DNA): TGTGCCAGCAGCCCCGGGGCGCAGAACACTGAAGCTTTCTTT. Translating it yields CASSPGAQNTEAFF.

The J gene is TRBJ2-1, the V gene TRBV7-9; 8 bases are shared with TRBD2. The CDR3 loop spans 19 amino acids. Looked up from germline, CDR1 is SEHNR and CDR2 is FQNEAQ (reference sequence). V lost 3 bases to trimming and J lost 5 bases; unmatched junction nucleotides: 18. CDR3 sequence (DNA): TGTGCCAGCAGCTTGAGGATTCTGGACTCAGCGGGAGTTCACAATGAGCAGTTCTTC. Protein: CASSLRILDSAGVHNEQFF. The complete variable domain, with remaining parts taken from reference TRBV7-9 and TRBJ2-1, reads DTGVSQNPRHKITKRGQNVTFRCDPISEHNRLYWYRQTLGQGPEFLTYFQNEAQLEKSRLLSDRFSAERPKGSFSTLEIQRTEQGDSAMYLCASSLRILDSAGVHNEQFFGPGTRLTVL.

The rearrangement links TRBV28 to TRBJ2-7; the D gene is possibly TRBD2 (5 bases). The V gene lost 2 bases and the J gene lost 1 base, with 6 bases spanning the gap. The CDR3 has 13 residues. The germline V gene has CDR1 MDHEN and CDR2 SYDVKM. CDR3 residues: CASSLGLSYEQYF. The DNA for the CDR3 is TGTGCCAGCAGTTTAGGACTTTCCTACGAGCAGTACTTC.

The genes are TRBV29-1 and TRBJ1-4, with D uncertain. Deletions cut 7 bases from V and 3 bases from J, with 12 bases between. CDR3 length: 13 amino acids. Germline V gene sequence: CDR1 SQVTM, CDR2 ANQGSEA. Written as DNA, the CDR3 is TGCAGCGCGATGGGCAGCTCTAATGAAAAACTGTTTTTT. Encoded protein: CSAMGSSNEKLFF. Complete variable domain (other parts from reference TRBV29-1 and TRBJ1-4): SAVISQKPSRDICQRGTSLTIQCQVDSQVTMMFWYRQQPGQSLTLIATANQGSEATYESGFVIDKFPISRPNLTFSTLTVSNMSPEDSSIYLCSAMGSSNEKLFFGSGTQLSVL.

The rearrangement joins TRBV27 to TRBJ2-3; the D gene is possibly TRBD2 (6 bases). The germline V gene has CDR1 MNHEY and CDR2 SMNVEV (reference sequence). V was clipped by 3 bases and J by 6 bases, with 16 bases between them. The CDR3 is 15 residues long. The CDR3 DNA reads TGTGCCAGCAGTTTCGGGTACGGGAGTATCGATACGCAGTATTTT. The encoded protein is CASSFGYGSIDTQYF.

In the case of this clone: The junction departs from the called germline gene at one end, perhaps through a read error. The CDR3 here is CAWSVGLPEF. The DNA of the CDR3 is TGTGCCTGGAGTGTAGGGCTACCAGAATTC. This sequence joins TRBV30 and TRBJ1-2; D remains ambiguous. The germline V gene encodes CDR1 GTSNPN and CDR2 SVGIG (reference sequence). The CDR3 contains 10 residues.